The clone carrying this T cell receptor (beta chain) has a single count. Its antigen remains unidentified. Trimming stripped 8 bases from V and 0 bases from J, with 9 bases between. The CDR3 has 13 residues. Germline loops: CDR1 KGHDR, CDR2 SFDVKD. This sample is part of a study of T cell responses to AZD1222 COVID-19 vaccine. Whole-study findings and limits: Seropositive at baseline were only a handful of AZD1222 recipients.

Assay used: immunoSEQ multiplex PCR; TCRdb lists only in-frame clones, some missing. The sample contains 130,000 to 150,000 clones, more than 85% of which appear only once. This chain connects TRBV24-1 to TRBJ1-1, with D uncertain. This sequence originates from an adult in good health. Here the sequenced sample was peripheral blood, taken on day 0 of AZD1222 vaccination. This CDR3 reads CATNRDMNTEAFF. CDR3 in DNA: TGTGCCACCAACCGGGATATGAACACTGAAGCTTTCTTT.